Listed below are T cell receptor beta chains from one sample, sequenced in a study of shared clonotypes between healthy human individuals. Only in-frame clones appear in the TCRdb table, and some are missing; sequencing was by immunoSEQ multiplex PCR. The data contain around 620,000 clones, roughly 95% of them singletons. The specimen was naive CD8+ T cells sorted from blood. Receptor source: a woman aged 25-40 years in good health. Each CDR3 is given with its conserved first and last residue. The order of the fields is J gene, clone size, V gene, D gene, CDR3 protein, CDR3 DNA. A D gene is named only where the DNA matches it firmly. Part of the rows lack a size; the others show once, few, many or a class for expanded clones.

J: TRBJ2-2; size: NA; V: TRBV5-8; D: NA; CDR3: CASSFRARKANTGELFF; DNA: TGTGCCAGCAGCTTTCGAGCGCGAAAGGCGAACACCGGGGAGCTGTTTTTT
J: TRBJ2-2; size: NA; V: TRBV7-9; D: TRBD2; CDR3: CASSPPGGMIGELFF; DNA: TGTGCCAGCAGCCCCCCGGGGGGGATGATCGGGGAGCTGTTTTTT
J: TRBJ2-7; size: NA; V: TRBV28; D: TRBD2; CDR3: CASSSWLAGTYEQYF; DNA: TGTGCCAGCAGCTCCTGGCTAGCGGGTACCTACGAGCAGTACTTC
J: TRBJ2-7; size: NA; V: TRBV5-1; D: TRBD2; CDR3: CASSLSGGYEQYF; DNA: TGCGCCAGCAGCTTGTCCGGGGGGTACGAGCAGTACTTC
J: TRBJ2-4; size: NA; V: TRBV6-5; D: NA; CDR3: CASSYSVLAKNIQYF; DNA: TGTGCCAGCAGTTACTCGGTACTAGCCAAAAACATTCAGTACTTC
J: TRBJ2-7; size: NA; V: TRBV4-1; D: TRBD2; CDR3: CASSQVPLAGVYEQYF; DNA: TGCGCCAGCAGCCAAGTTCCCTTGGCGGGAGTCTACGAGCAGTACTTC
J: TRBJ2-2; size: once; V: TRBV19; D: NA; CDR3: CASSTHLGGGELFF; DNA: TGTGCCAGTAGTACCCACCTGGGAGGCGGGGAGCTGTTTTTT
J: TRBJ2-7; size: NA; V: TRBV19; D: NA; CDR3: CASSIYSRAYEQYF; DNA: TGTGCCAGTAGTATCTATTCCAGGGCCTACGAGCAGTACTTC
J: TRBJ1-2; size: NA; V: TRBV15; D: NA; CDR3: CATSNFTGIIHGYTF; DNA: TGTGCCACCAGCAATTTCACAGGGATAATCCATGGCTACACCTTC
J: TRBJ1-2; size: NA; V: TRBV27; D: TRBD1; CDR3: CASSFGRGVHGYTF; DNA: TGTGCCAGCAGTTTCGGCAGGGGGGTCCATGGCTACACCTTC
J: TRBJ2-7; size: NA; V: TRBV10-1; D: NA; CDR3: CASSESVAGMVDEQYF; DNA: TGCGCCAGCAGTGAGTCGGTGGCGGGAATGGTGGACGAGCAGTACTTC
J: TRBJ2-7; size: NA; V: TRBV6-1; D: TRBD2; CDR3: CASPLAGGPYEQYF; DNA: TGTGCCAGCCCACTAGCGGGAGGGCCCTACGAGCAGTACTTC
J: TRBJ2-7; size: NA; V: TRBV7-9; D: TRBD1; CDR3: CASSFYSDRGDYEQYF; DNA: TGTGCCAGCAGCTTCTACTCGGACAGGGGGGACTACGAGCAGTACTTC
J: TRBJ2-7; size: NA; V: TRBV10-1; D: TRBD2; CDR3: CASSEGLAEAYEQYF; DNA: TGCGCCAGCAGTGAGGGACTAGCGGAAGCCTACGAGCAGTACTTC
J: TRBJ2-1; size: NA; V: TRBV11-2; D: TRBD1; CDR3: CASSLVLLDREGHNEQFF; DNA: TGTGCCAGCAGCTTAGTTCTCCTTGACAGGGAAGGGCACAATGAGCAGTTCTTC
J: TRBJ2-7; size: NA; V: TRBV27; D: NA; CDR3: CASSFGVSYEQYF; DNA: TGTGCCAGCAGTTTTGGAGTCTCTTACGAGCAGTACTTC
J: TRBJ2-3; size: NA; V: TRBV29-1; D: TRBD2; CDR3: CSVEFGLTSGRLSTQYF; DNA: TGCAGCGTTGAATTCGGTCTGACTAGCGGGAGACTAAGTACGCAGTATTTT
J: TRBJ1-4; size: NA; V: TRBV15; D: NA; CDR3: CATRGTGTAREKLFF; DNA: TGTGCCACCAGGGGGACCGGGACCGCCCGTGAAAAACTGTTTTTT
J: TRBJ2-7; size: once; V: TRBV6-1; D: TRBD2; CDR3: CASSGLAGGSYEQYF; DNA: TGTGCCAGCAGTGGACTAGCGGGAGGTAGCTACGAGCAGTACTTC
J: TRBJ2-3; size: NA; V: TRBV27; D: TRBD2; CDR3: CASSLGTSGSRGTQYF; DNA: TGTGCCAGCAGTTTAGGGACTAGCGGGAGTAGAGGTACGCAGTATTTT
J: TRBJ2-2; size: NA; V: TRBV9; D: NA; CDR3: CASSERGRESTGELFF; DNA: TGTGCCAGCAGTGAGAGGGGGCGGGAGAGCACCGGGGAGCTGTTTTTT
J: TRBJ1-1; size: NA; V: TRBV30; D: TRBD1; CDR3: CALDRGDTEAFF; DNA: TGTGCCTTGGACAGGGGCGACACTGAAGCTTTCTTT
J: TRBJ2-7; size: NA; V: TRBV7-9; D: TRBD2; CDR3: CASSLGGTGTVIYEQYF; DNA: TGTGCCAGCAGCTTGGGGGGGACCGGGACCGTCATCTACGAGCAGTACTTC
J: TRBJ2-1; size: NA; V: TRBV7-9; D: NA; CDR3: CASSLGQHNEQFF; DNA: TGTGCCAGCAGCTTAGGCCAGCACAATGAGCAGTTCTTC
J: TRBJ1-4; size: NA; V: TRBV15; D: TRBD1; CDR3: CATSRVAGGAATNEKLFF; DNA: TGTGCCACCAGCAGAGTAGCAGGGGGAGCTGCAACTAATGAAAAACTGTTTTTT
J: TRBJ2-7; size: NA; V: TRBV27; D: TRBD1; CDR3: CASSFGTGYEQYF; DNA: TGTGCCAGCAGTTTCGGGACAGGGTACGAGCAGTACTTC
J: TRBJ2-2; size: NA; V: TRBV27; D: NA; CDR3: CASNHRPTGELFF; DNA: TGTGCCAGCAACCATCGTCCCACCGGGGAGCTGTTTTTT
J: TRBJ1-2; size: NA; V: TRBV4-1; D: NA; CDR3: CASSQVDGYGYTF; DNA: TGCGCCAGCAGCCAAGTCGACGGGTATGGCTACACCTTC
J: TRBJ1-2; size: few; V: TRBV10-1; D: TRBD1; CDR3: CAARTGGYGYTF; DNA: TGCGCCGCGAGAACAGGGGGCTATGGCTACACCTTC
J: TRBJ2-3; size: once; V: TRBV30; D: NA; CDR3: CAWSLGASGATDTQYF; DNA: TGTGCCTGGAGTTTGGGGGCTAGCGGAGCCACAGATACGCAGTATTTT
J: TRBJ2-6; size: NA; V: TRBV2; D: NA; CDR3: CASRKISGANVLTF; DNA: TGTGCCAGCAGAAAAATCTCTGGGGCCAACGTCCTGACTTTC
J: TRBJ2-7; size: NA; V: TRBV18; D: NA; CDR3: CASSPEGAEQYF; DNA: TGTGCCAGCTCACCAGAGGGCGCCGAGCAGTACTTC
J: TRBJ1-1; size: once; V: TRBV15; D: NA; CDR3: CATSRDPPANTEAFF; DNA: TGTGCCACCAGCAGAGATCCCCCGGCGAACACTGAAGCTTTCTTT
J: TRBJ1-5; size: NA; V: TRBV5-5; D: NA; CDR3: CASSLFQGGQPQHF; DNA: TGTGCCAGCAGCTTGTTCCAGGGCGGACAGCCCCAGCATTTT
J: TRBJ1-1; size: once; V: TRBV5-1; D: TRBD1; CDR3: CASSFTGQELGTEAFF; DNA: TGCGCCAGCAGCTTCACGGGACAGGAACTGGGGACTGAAGCTTTCTTT
J: TRBJ2-1; size: once; V: TRBV5-5; D: TRBD1; CDR3: CASSLWTGGYNEQFF; DNA: TGTGCCAGCAGCCTGTGGACAGGGGGCTACAATGAGCAGTTCTTC
J: TRBJ2-6; size: NA; V: TRBV29-1; D: NA; CDR3: CSVSYGANVLTF; DNA: TGCAGCGTTAGCTATGGGGCCAACGTCCTGACTTTC
J: TRBJ2-1; size: NA; V: TRBV19; D: TRBD2; CDR3: CASTLLAGGPSSYNEQFF; DNA: TGTGCCAGTACTTTACTAGCGGGAGGGCCCTCGTCCTACAATGAGCAGTTCTTC
J: TRBJ2-4; size: NA; V: TRBV5-4; D: TRBD2; CDR3: CASSLGSGGAKNIQYF; DNA: TGTGCCAGCAGCCTGGGGAGCGGGGGAGCCAAAAACATTCAGTACTTC
J: TRBJ2-7; size: NA; V: TRBV2; D: NA; CDR3: CASRSSSYEQYF; DNA: TGTGCCAGCAGGTCAAGCTCCTACGAGCAGTACTTC
J: TRBJ2-2; size: NA; V: TRBV4-1; D: TRBD1; CDR3: CASSQEGQGGTGELFF; DNA: TGCGCCAGCAGCCAAGAGGGACAGGGAGGCACCGGGGAGCTGTTTTTT
J: TRBJ2-7; size: few; V: TRBV7-9; D: TRBD1; CDR3: CASRPTGAYEQYF; DNA: TGTGCCAGCAGACCGACAGGGGCCTACGAGCAGTACTTC
J: TRBJ2-7; size: NA; V: TRBV7-9; D: TRBD1; CDR3: CASSFDRGLDEQYF; DNA: TGTGCCAGCAGCTTCGACAGGGGGCTCGACGAGCAGTACTTC
J: TRBJ2-1; size: once; V: TRBV27; D: NA; CDR3: CATSPRDSYNEQFF; DNA: TGTGCCACCAGCCCGCGGGACTCCTACAATGAGCAGTTCTTC
J: TRBJ1-1; size: NA; V: TRBV19; D: TRBD1; CDR3: CASSPGQGNTEAFF; DNA: TGTGCCAGTAGTCCGGGACAGGGGAACACTGAAGCTTTCTTT
J: TRBJ2-1; size: NA; V: TRBV5-6; D: TRBD2; CDR3: CASSLELAGVNEQFF; DNA: TGTGCCAGCAGCTTGGAACTAGCGGGAGTCAATGAGCAGTTCTTC
J: TRBJ2-1; size: once; V: TRBV11-2; D: TRBD2; CDR3: CASSGTSGTNEQFF; DNA: TGTGCCAGCAGCGGGACTAGCGGGACGAATGAGCAGTTCTTC
J: TRBJ2-7; size: NA; V: TRBV27; D: NA; CDR3: CASRDSSTYEQYF; DNA: TGTGCCAGCCGGGACTCGTCGACCTACGAGCAGTACTTC
J: TRBJ1-1; size: NA; V: TRBV5-1; D: NA; CDR3: CASSLRGLEAFF; DNA: TGCGCCAGCAGCTTGAGAGGCTTGGAAGCTTTCTTT
J: TRBJ1-5; size: few; V: TRBV19; D: NA; CDR3: CASSRPTNQPQHF; DNA: TGTGCCAGTAGCCGCCCCACTAATCAGCCCCAGCATTTT
J: TRBJ2-6; size: NA; V: TRBV5-6; D: TRBD1; CDR3: CASSLRSGQPSGANVLTF; DNA: TGTGCCAGCAGCTTGAGATCGGGACAGCCCTCTGGGGCCAACGTCCTGACTTTC
J: TRBJ2-7; size: NA; V: TRBV4-2; D: NA; CDR3: CASSQDLPMSSYEQYF; DNA: TGTGCCAGCAGCCAAGATTTGCCCATGAGCTCCTACGAGCAGTACTTC
J: TRBJ2-1; size: NA; V: TRBV6-5; D: NA; CDR3: CASSRAGSSYNEQFF; DNA: TGTGCCAGCAGTCGAGCGGGTTCCTCCTACAATGAGCAGTTCTTC
J: TRBJ2-7; size: NA; V: TRBV5-6; D: NA; CDR3: CASILMAVPYEQYF; DNA: TGTGCCAGCATCTTGATGGCGGTCCCCTACGAGCAGTACTTC